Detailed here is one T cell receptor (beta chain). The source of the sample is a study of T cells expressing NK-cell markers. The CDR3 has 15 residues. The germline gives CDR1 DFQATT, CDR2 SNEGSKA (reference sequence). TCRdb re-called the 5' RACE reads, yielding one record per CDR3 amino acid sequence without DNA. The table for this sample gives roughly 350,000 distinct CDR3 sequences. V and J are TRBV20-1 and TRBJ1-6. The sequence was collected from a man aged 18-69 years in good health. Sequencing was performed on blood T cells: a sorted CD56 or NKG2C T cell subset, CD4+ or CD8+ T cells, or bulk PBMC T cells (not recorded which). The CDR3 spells CSARAKQRTDSPLHF.